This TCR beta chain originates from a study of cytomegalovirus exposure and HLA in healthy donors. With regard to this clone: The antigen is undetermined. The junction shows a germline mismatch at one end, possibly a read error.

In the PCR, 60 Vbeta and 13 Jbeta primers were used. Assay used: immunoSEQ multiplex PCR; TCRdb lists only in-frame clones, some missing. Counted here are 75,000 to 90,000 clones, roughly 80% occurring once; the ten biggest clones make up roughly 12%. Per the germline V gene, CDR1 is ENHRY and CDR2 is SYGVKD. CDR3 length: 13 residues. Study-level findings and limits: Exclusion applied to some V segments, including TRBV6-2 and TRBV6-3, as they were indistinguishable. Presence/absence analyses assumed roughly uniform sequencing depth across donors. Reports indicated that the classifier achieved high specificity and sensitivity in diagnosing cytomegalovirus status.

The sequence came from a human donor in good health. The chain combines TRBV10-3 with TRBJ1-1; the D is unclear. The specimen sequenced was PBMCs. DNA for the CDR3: TGTGCCATCAGTGAGTCGCCTCAGGTTAAGCTGTGTTTT. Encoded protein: CAISESPQVKLCF.